This T cell receptor (beta chain) is from a study of blood T cell repertoires in COVID-19 (dated by TCRdb to 2018 to 2021). Looking at the study overall: Samples from collaborators originated in the United States, Italy and Spain and spanned both the acute and convalescent phases of COVID-19. The prospective study material was composed of cDNA or gDNA derived from T cells, B-cell-depleted T cells, or PBMCs. Deeply sampled blood TCRbeta repertoires from subjects exposed to, actively infected with, or recovered from COVID-19 were included in the dataset. A freely available public database, intended as a resource for researchers studying the immune response to SARS-CoV-2, is where the repertoires were released. Samples were obtained from the ongoing ImmuneRACE study (first 160 participants) and from 1,200 or so subjects provided by 6 global collaborators. The sample metadata nearly always contained a de-identified subject ID, COVID-19 status, age in years and sex. Where available, HLA class I and class II types were obtained from metadata supplied by the sample provider rather than from assay-based typing.

TCRbeta CDR3 regions were amplified from genomic DNA using the immunoSEQ Assay, a bias-controlled multiplex PCR. The study's processing was this. The number of nucleated cells in each sample was estimated from the amplification of reference gene primers within the assay. To quantify the absolute abundance of each unique TCRbeta CDR3 rearrangement, sequence reads were collapsed and filtered. Productive Simpson clonality was computed per sample as the square root of Simpson's diversity index over productive rearrangements. The source is immuneACCESS, and TCRdb retained only in-frame sequences with V and J called. Part of the clones is not carried over; for the studies checked, unresolved V genes explain less than half of this, and the remainder is unexplained. The V and J calls and clone size come from that table; D and trimming were worked out from the DNA. The sample table contains fewer than 90,000 clones; only one count was recorded for roughly 88% of them. The top ten hold about 7% of the sample.

Collaborating institutions collected whole blood in K2EDTA tubes following their own protocols. For TCRbeta analysis, collaborators shipped samples in one of three forms: frozen whole blood, isolated PBMCs, or DNA extracted from either of those sample types. Remarks on this clone: Its antigen is currently not known. No base-level quality is on record; no much larger clone is a single base apart.

V and J lose 7 bases and 3 bases, and a span of 19 bases separates them. Per the germline V gene, MDHEN is the CDR1 and SYDVKM is the CDR2. From cysteine to phenylalanine, the CDR3 is 16 amino acids long. Of all the DNA, just the CDR3 is kept, 48 bases in frame from base 1. Paper-wide results and their limitations: The amount of clinical and demographic metadata varied by source and participant and was provided uncurated.

The clonotype originates from a man aged 70 or older with acute or convalescent COVID-19. The chain is made from TRBV28 and TRBJ1-3; TRBD1 is possibly the D segment (6 matching bases). The sample consisted of peripheral blood. The CDR3 region reads CASTSPLGASGNTIYF. The sequence in DNA is TGTGCCAGCACCTCCCCCCTGGGGGCAAGTGGAAACACCATATATTTT.